One sample yielded the 24 T cell receptor beta chains listed below, sequenced in a study of brain metastases from non-small cell lung cancer. Clones were sequenced by immunoSEQ multiplex PCR, and TCRdb holds only the in-frame ones, with some missing. The table shows fewer than 4,500 clones, with around 89% occurring only once. Sample: primary lung tumor tissue. These receptors originate from a donor at least 40 years old with non-small cell lung cancer.

The chain uses TRBV18 and TRBJ1-1; 8 bases map to TRBD1. With V trimmed by 3 bases and J by 9 bases, 9 bases remained unmatched. CDR1 and CDR2 from the germline V gene are KGHSH and LQKENI. This CDR3 is built from 14 residues. CDR3 in amino acids: CASSPSGGEGKAFF. CDR3 nucleotides: TGTGCCAGCTCACCTTCAGGGGGCGAGGGTAAAGCTTTCTTT. The complete variable domain, with remaining parts taken from reference TRBV18 and TRBJ1-1, reads NAGVMQNPRHLVRRRGQEARLRCSPMKGHSHVYWYRQLPEEGLKFMVYLQKENIIDESGMPKERFSAEFPKEGPSILRIQQVVRGDSAAYFCASSPSGGEGKAFFGQGTRLTVV.

The chain couples TRBV5-1 to TRBJ1-3; no reliable D call. The CDR3 sequence is 14 residues long. V lost 0 bases to trimming and J lost 0 bases, with 4 bases between them. Germline CDR1 and CDR2: SGHRS and YFSETQ. The CDR3 region has the DNA TGCGCCAGCAGCTTGGGGAGCTCTGGAAACACCATATATTTT. Residues: CASSLGSSGNTIYF.

The chain combines TRBV5-1 with TRBJ2-1, with 12 bases lining up with TRBD2. Germline trimming cut 1 base from V and 9 bases from J; bases unmatched to any gene: 2. Looked up from germline, CDR1 is SGHRS and CDR2 is YFSETQ. The CDR3 sequence is 14 residues long. The CDR3 region is CASSLWTSGIEQFF. CDR3 nucleotide sequence: TGCGCCAGCAGCTTGTGGACTAGCGGGATTGAGCAGTTCTTC.

The table lists this clone with a count of one. V and J are TRBV7-2 and TRBJ1-1; no clear D gene. The CDR3 extends over 14 amino acids. Germline CDR1 reads SGHTA; CDR2 reads FQGNSA. V lost 5 bases to trimming and J lost 6 bases, with 16 bases between them. The CDR3 protein is CASSTRGLSSEAFF. Written as DNA, the CDR3 is TGTGCCAGCAGCACACGAGGCCTAAGTTCTGAAGCTTTCTTT.

The V call is TRBV5-1, the J call TRBJ1-1; 7 nucleotides match TRBD1. Germline CDR1 SGHRS, CDR2 YFSETQ. V was clipped by 0 bases and J by 1 base; unmatched bases: 3. CDR3 length: 15 residues. The CDR3 sequence: CASSLGQGPNTEAFF. CDR3 nucleotides: TGCGCCAGCAGCTTGGGACAGGGCCCGAACACTGAAGCTTTCTTT. The full variable domain, rest sourced from reference TRBV5-1 and TRBJ1-1, is KAGVTQTPRYLIKTRGQQVTLSCSPISGHRSVSWYQQTPGQGLQFLFEYFSETQRNKGNFPGRFSGRQFSNSRSEMNVSTLELGDSALYLCASSLGQGPNTEAFFGQGTRLTVV.

The chain carries TRBV29-1 and TRBJ1-2; 7 bases are a match to TRBD1. The V and J ends lost 3 bases and 2 bases, in that order; junction bases with no gene match: 12. The germline CDR1 and CDR2 sequences are SQVTM and ANQGSEA. CDR3 length: 16 amino acids. CDR3: CSVDFQGRGGNYGYTF. In DNA form, the CDR3 reads TGCAGCGTTGACTTTCAGGGCAGGGGGGGGAACTATGGCTACACCTTC.

V gene TRBV27 combines with J gene TRBJ2-1, with a weak D call TRBD1 (6 bases). This CDR3 region has 16 residues. V was clipped by 5 bases and J by 3 bases, with 17 bases between them. Looked up from germline, CDR1 is MNHEY and CDR2 is SMNVEV (reference sequence). The CDR3 is CASSHRQVVDYNEQFF. The DNA for the CDR3 is TGTGCCAGCAGTCACAGACAGGTCGTCGACTACAATGAGCAGTTCTTC.

CDR3 sequence reads: CASSHPEGSIYF. Written as DNA, the CDR3 is TGTGCCAGCAGCCACCCCGAGGGATCCATATATTTT. The rearrangement uses TRBV7-8 and TRBJ1-3, with D hard to call. V lost 5 bases to trimming and J lost 11 bases, with 13 bases between them. Germline V CDR1 and CDR2: SGHVS, FQNEAQ. CDR3 length: 12 residues.

The CDR3 DNA reads TGCAGCATCAGTGAGGGGAACGGCTATGGCTACACCTTC. This sequence encodes CSISEGNGYGYTF. The chain couples TRBV29-1 to TRBJ1-2, with D perhaps TRBD1 (5 bases). V was trimmed by 8 bases and J by 4 bases, leaving 17 bases between them. The CDR3 has 13 residues. CDR1 and CDR2 from the germline V gene are SQVTM and ANQGSEA. Supplemented by reference TRBV29-1 and TRBJ1-2, the full variable domain reads SAVISQKPSRDICQRGTSLTIQCQVDSQVTMMFWYRQQPGQSLTLIATANQGSEATYESGFVIDKFPISRPNLTFSTLTVSNMSPEDSSIYLCSISEGNGYGYTFGSGTRLTVV.

A single count supports this clone. The chain uses TRBV7-2 and TRBJ1-5; TRBD1 is a possible D gene (5 bases). The CDR3 sequence is 15 residues long. From germline, CDR1 is SGHTA and CDR2 FQGNSA. V gave up 1 base and J gave up 6 bases, with 13 bases separating them. CDR3 protein: CASSLGRQGVQPQHF. The CDR3, as DNA: TGTGCCAGCAGCTTAGGTAGGCAGGGAGTTCAGCCCCAGCATTTT.

The chain couples TRBV6-2 or TRBV6-3 to TRBJ1-6; D is uncertain. The CDR3 has 17 amino acids. V was trimmed by 4 bases and J by 1 base, leaving 14 bases between them. CDR1 and CDR2 from the germline V gene are MNHEY and SVGEGT. The CDR3 spells CASSLSLRRSYNSPLHF. The CDR3 region has the DNA TGTGCCAGCAGTTTGAGTCTCCGGAGGTCCTATAATTCACCCCTCCACTTT.

The chain uses TRBV19 and TRBJ2-4; D may correspond to TRBD1 or TRBD2 (6 bases each). The V end lost 3 bases, the J end lost 0 bases, and 12 bases lay between the germline ends. CDR1 and CDR2 from the germline V gene are LNHDA and SQIVND (reference sequence). CDR3 length equals 16 residues. The CDR3 DNA is TGTGCCAGTAGTATCGAGGGGGGCCTAGCCAAAAACATTCAGTACTTC. This codes for CASSIEGGLAKNIQYF.

For this clone: Other DNA sequences of this sample code for an identical CDR3. J is TRBJ1-1 and V is TRBV24-1, with a tentative D call TRBD1 (6 bases). The germline V and J ends were trimmed by 9 bases and 6 bases, with 22 bases remaining between them. Germline lookup yields CDR1 KGHDR and CDR2 SFDVKD. The CDR3 consists of 15 residues. The CDR3 spells CATSGGLDRGAEAFF. Written as DNA, the CDR3 is TGTGCCACCTCGGGGGGCCTGGACAGAGGAGCTGAAGCTTTCTTT.

The chain combines TRBV5-1 with TRBJ2-3, with D maybe TRBD2 (6 bases). Germline CDR1 reads SGHRS; CDR2 reads YFSETQ. The V end was cut by 7 bases, the J end by 0 bases, with 21 bases between. The CDR3 has 17 residues. CDR3 nucleotide sequence: TGCGCCAGCGCTACTGCAAATTTAGCGGCTAGCACAGATACGCAGTATTTT. Translating gives CASATANLAASTDTQYF. The full variable domain, rest sourced from reference TRBV5-1 and TRBJ2-3, is KAGVTQTPRYLIKTRGQQVTLSCSPISGHRSVSWYQQTPGQGLQFLFEYFSETQRNKGNFPGRFSGRQFSNSRSEMNVSTLELGDSALYLCASATANLAASTDTQYFGPGTRLTVL.

This chain uses TRBV5-1 with TRBJ1-1; D is uncertain. CDR1 is SGHRS, CDR2 YFSETQ, per germline. Trimming stripped 5 bases from V and 4 bases from J, with 6 bases between. The CDR3 is 11 amino acids. CDR3 amino acids: CASSPGTEAFF. In nucleotides, the CDR3 is TGCGCCAGCAGTCCTGGCACTGAAGCTTTCTTT. The full variable domain, rest sourced from reference TRBV5-1 and TRBJ1-1, is KAGVTQTPRYLIKTRGQQVTLSCSPISGHRSVSWYQQTPGQGLQFLFEYFSETQRNKGNFPGRFSGRQFSNSRSEMNVSTLELGDSALYLCASSPGTEAFFGQGTRLTVV.

CDR3 nucleotides: TGTGCCAGCAGTTTAATTCAGGGGCGCAGGGAGACCCAGTACTTC. It encodes CASSLIQGRRETQYF. The chain joins TRBV28 to TRBJ2-5, with a possible D match to TRBD1 (6 bases). CDR3 length: 15 residues. The germline CDR1 and CDR2 sequences are MDHEN and SYDVKM. V dropped 2 bases and J dropped 5 bases, with 15 bases sitting between them.

This chain joins TRBV27 and TRBJ1-2; 7 nucleotides match TRBD1. CDR1 and CDR2 (germline): MNHEY, SMNVEV (reference sequence). V dropped 8 bases and J dropped 4; count of bases not matched to a gene: 7. The CDR3 consists of 13 residues. CDR3 nucleotide sequence: TGTGCCAGCCGGGACAGTGCTTTCTATGGCTACACCTTC. Translation gives CASRDSAFYGYTF.

V and J are TRBV3-1 (or the pseudogene TRBV3-2) and TRBJ1-6, with D unresolved. Germline assignment: CDR1 LGHDT and CDR2 YNNKEL (reference sequence). V was pared by 1 base and J by 7 bases, with 11 bases between. The CDR3 is 15 amino acids. CDR3: CASSQVRNLNSPLHF. CDR3 sequence (DNA): TGTGCCAGCAGCCAAGTCCGAAACCTGAATTCACCCCTCCACTTT.

The chain recombines TRBV3-1 (or the pseudogene TRBV3-2) with TRBJ2-3; D is perhaps TRBD1 (6 bases). Germline CDR1 reads LGHDT; CDR2 reads YNNKEL (reference sequence). There are 14 residues in the CDR3. Trimming pared 2 bases from V and 2 bases from J, leaving 8 bases between. The CDR3 here is CASSQQGITDTQYF. DNA for the CDR3: TGTGCCAGCAGCCAACAGGGGATCACAGATACGCAGTATTTT.

This sequence joins TRBV7-2 and TRBJ1-1; D is possibly TRBD1 (6 bases). The length of the CDR3 is 14 residues. Trimming removed 5 bases at V and 4 bases at J, with 14 bases between. Germline CDR1 and CDR2: SGHTA and FQGNSA. CDR3 coding DNA: TGTGCCAGCAGCCCAACCGGGACACCCACTGAAGCTTTCTTT. This codes for CASSPTGTPTEAFF.

This clone showed up just once. The CDR3 protein is CSVVFPTSSSYEQYF. CDR3 bases: TGCAGCGTCGTTTTCCCAACCTCAAGCTCCTACGAGCAGTACTTC. This chain links TRBV29-1 with TRBJ2-5; no firm D call. The J call may not be correct, given that the DNA end is closer to TRBJ2-7. The CDR3 runs to 15 residues. The germline V gene encodes CDR1 SQVTM and CDR2 ANQGSEA.

The gene calls are TRBV7-3 and TRBJ2-5; D possibly matches TRBD1 or TRBD2 (5 bases each). V dropped 0 bases and J dropped 1 base, with 12 bases sitting between them. CDR1 is SGHTA, CDR2 FQGTGA, per germline. The length of the CDR3 is 16 residues. CDR3 sequence reads: CASSLTGERSQETQYF. CDR3 coding DNA: TGTGCCAGCAGCTTAACGGGGGAGCGGAGCCAAGAGACCCAGTACTTC.

The rearrangement uses TRBV2 and TRBJ1-2, with D hard to call. The CDR3 sequence is 11 residues long. Trimming took off 8 bases at V and 3 bases at J, with 7 bases between the two ends. Per the germline V gene, CDR1 is SNHLY and CDR2 is FYNNEI. The CDR3 protein is CASVRHYGYTF. The CDR3 DNA sequence: TGTGCCAGCGTTCGACACTATGGCTACACCTTC.

The genes are TRBV9 and TRBJ2-2; 15 nucleotides align to TRBD2. This CDR3 has 17 amino acids. Germline CDR1 reads SGDLS; CDR2 reads YYNGEE. V trimming: 4 bases; J trimming: 6 bases; junction bases outside the gene matches: 7. CDR3 sequence reads: CASSPRTSGREAGELFF. The CDR3 DNA reads TGTGCCAGCAGCCCGAGGACTAGCGGGAGGGAGGCCGGGGAGCTGTTTTTT.